The text below deals with one T cell receptor beta chain. This clone was detected only a few times. The target of this receptor is not known. No clone much larger than this one lies a single base away; base qualities are absent. The identical CDR3 is also encoded by other nucleotide sequences in the sample. The data belong to a study of blood T cell repertoires in COVID-19 (dated by TCRdb to 2018 to 2020). For context, the study as a whole: Samples covering the acute and convalescent phases of COVID-19 were provided by collaborators in the United States, Italy and Spain. HLA class I and class II types, where available, came from metadata supplied by the sample provider rather than from assay-based typing. The material from the prospective study consisted of cDNA or gDNA derived from T cells, B-cell-depleted T cells, or PBMCs. A freely available public database, intended as a resource for researchers studying the immune response to SARS-CoV-2, is where the repertoires were released. Deeply sampled blood TCRbeta repertoires from subjects exposed to, actively infected with, or recovered from COVID-19 were included in the dataset. Samples were obtained from the ongoing ImmuneRACE study (first 160 participants) and from 1,000 to 1,500 subjects provided by 6 global collaborators. A de-identified subject ID, COVID-19 status, age in years and sex were almost always included in the sample metadata. Points the paper makes about the study in general: The amount of clinical and demographic metadata varied by source and participant and was provided uncurated.

Each collaborating institution followed its own protocols to collect whole blood in K2EDTA tubes. For TCRbeta analysis, collaborator samples were shipped as frozen whole blood, as isolated PBMCs, or as DNA extracted from either sample type. The CDR3 measures 13 amino acids from cysteine to phenylalanine. The CDR3 DNA has 39 bases and is translated from base 1. The germline V gene (reference sequence) sets CDR1 to WNHNN and CDR2 to SYGVQD. The V and J ends are trimmed by 4 bases and 3 bases, leaving 7 bases between them. TCRbeta CDR3 regions were amplified from genomic DNA by means of the immunoSEQ Assay, a bias-controlled multiplex PCR. Under the source paper's analysis protocol: Nucleated cell counts per sample were estimated from amplification of reference gene primers within the assay. To quantify the absolute abundance of each unique TCRbeta CDR3 rearrangement, sequence reads were collapsed and filtered. For each sample, productive Simpson clonality was calculated as the square root of Simpson's diversity index over productive rearrangements. This is the immuneACCESS table as TCRdb keeps it, with only in-frame sequences that have V and J called. A part of the clones is gone; compared with another copy, unresolved V genes explain less than half, and the rest is unexplained. The V and J calls and clone size come from that table; D and trimming were worked out from the DNA. Within this sample are about 240,000 clones, with more than 85% of them counted one time only. Of the sample, 5.5% to 9% is held by the ten largest clones.

Rearrangement joined TRBV10-1 to TRBJ1-5, with the identity of the D gene unclear. The sequenced sample was peripheral blood. The sequence derives from an older woman with active or convalescent COVID-19. The DNA is TGCGCCAGCAGTGCAGGTCCCAATCAGCCCCAGCATTTT. It encodes CASSAGPNQPQHF.